This TCR beta chain was obtained from a study of HIV-infected children after antiretroviral therapy interruption. Study at large: Interruption group median age approximately 10 years; continuous group approximately 8 years. Samples from the continuous-treatment group were taken at weeks 0, 48 and 150.

Per the germline V gene, CDR1 is SGDLS and CDR2 is YYNGEE. The CDR3 sequence is 18 residues long. V shed 0 bases and J shed 0 bases, with 16 bases lying between them. This clonotype was seen ten or more times. Unique molecular identifiers were included in an RNA-based 3' RACE TCR library. TCRdb called the 3' RACE reads again in MiXCR, with one record for every CDR3 protein. The sample includes approximately 95,000 distinct CDR3 sequences, about 6.9% seen only once; the top ten take about 1.1%. Treatment: PENTA 11 planned treatment interruption arm or continuous ART arm. The origin of this receptor is a pool of human donors with HIV. The sample in question was CD45RA+ CD4+ T cells from PBMCs, pooled from several time points, obtained from a donor given antiretroviral therapy, either interrupted or continuous. The subset denotes: naive CD4+ CD45RA+ CD45RO- T cells. The chain recombines TRBV9 with TRBJ2-1; D possibly corresponds to TRBD1 (5 bases). DNA for the CDR3: TGTGCCAGCAGCGTAGCGACCAGGAATAGGGGCTCCTACAATGAGCAGTTCTTC. Translation gives CASSVATRNRGSYNEQFF. Drawing the rest from reference TRBV9 and TRBJ2-1, the complete variable domain is DSGVTQTPKHLITATGQRVTLRCSPRSGDLSVYWYQQSLDQGLQFLIQYYNGEERAKGNILERFSAQQFPDLHSELNLSSLELGDSALYFCASSVATRNRGSYNEQFFGPGTRLTVL.